This is a list of T cell receptor beta chains from one sample in a study of T cells in Graves' hyperthyroidism and ophthalmopathy. Via MiXCR, TCRdb re-called the multiplex PCR reads, giving one row per CDR3 protein. The repertoire holds fewer than 400,000 distinct CDR3 sequences, with 11% to 15% as singletons. Specimen: blood. The receptors were gathered from a man over 45 with Graves' ophthalmopathy. The CDR3 runs from the conserved cysteine through the conserved F or W. Each record gives: CDR3 protein, CDR3 DNA, J gene, D gene, V gene, clone size. The D gene is left open where the match is weak. The listing skips clone size in some rows; elsewhere it reads once, few, many or a size class.

CDR3 protein: CSVEGDRGPGELFF; CDR3 DNA: TGCAGCGTTGAAGGCGACAGGGGGCCCGGGGAGCTGTTTTTT; J gene: TRBJ2-2; D gene: TRBD1; V gene: TRBV29-1; clone size: -
CDR3 protein: CASSYRRTQYF; CDR3 DNA: TGTGCCAGCAGTTATCGGCGAACCCAGTACTTC; J gene: TRBJ2-5; D gene: -; V gene: TRBV6-5; clone size: few
CDR3 protein: CASSIIGSNTGELFF; CDR3 DNA: TGTGCCAGTAGTATTATTGGCTCGAACACCGGGGAGCTGTTTTTT; J gene: TRBJ2-2; D gene: -; V gene: TRBV19; clone size: few
CDR3 protein: CASSRRRLTNEKLFF; CDR3 DNA: TGTGCCAGCAGTAGAAGGCGACTGACTAATGAAAAACTGTTTTTT; J gene: TRBJ1-4; D gene: -; V gene: TRBV7-2; clone size: many
CDR3 protein: CASSHAGTAKNIQYF; CDR3 DNA: TGTGCCAGCAGCCACGCCGGGACAGCCAAAAACATTCAGTACTTC; J gene: TRBJ2-4; D gene: -; V gene: TRBV5-6; clone size: -
CDR3 protein: CASSLDWAKNIQYF; CDR3 DNA: TGTGCCAGCAGCTTAGATTGGGCCAAAAACATTCAGTACTTC; J gene: TRBJ2-4; D gene: -; V gene: TRBV11-3; clone size: many
CDR3 protein: CAISDPGTEQFF; CDR3 DNA: TGTGCCATTAGCGACCCAGGGACTGAGCAGTTCTTC; J gene: TRBJ2-1; D gene: -; V gene: TRBV3-1; clone size: many
CDR3 protein: CASKLAGGPYEQYF; CDR3 DNA: TGTGCCAGCAAATTAGCGGGAGGACCCTACGAGCAGTACTTC; J gene: TRBJ2-7; D gene: TRBD2; V gene: TRBV11-2; clone size: many
CDR3 protein: CASTQWGAAEKLFF; CDR3 DNA: TGTGCCAGCACCCAGTGGGGGGCAGCTGAAAAACTGTTTTTT; J gene: TRBJ1-4; D gene: -; V gene: TRBV12-3/TRBV12-4; clone size: -
CDR3 protein: CASSFPSTGELFF; CDR3 DNA: TGTGCCAGCAGTTTCCCATCGACCGGGGAGCTGTTTTTT; J gene: TRBJ2-2; D gene: -; V gene: TRBV28; clone size: -
CDR3 protein: CASSFVGRTDTQYF; CDR3 DNA: TGCGCCAGCAGCTTTGTGGGACGCACAGATACGCAGTATTTT; J gene: TRBJ2-3; D gene: -; V gene: TRBV5-1; clone size: many
CDR3 protein: CASTSAGGSSYNEQFF; CDR3 DNA: TGTGCCAGCACCTCAGCGGGAGGGAGCTCCTACAATGAGCAGTTCTTC; J gene: TRBJ2-1; D gene: TRBD2; V gene: TRBV18; clone size: many
CDR3 protein: CASSMTATGSYGYTF; CDR3 DNA: TGTGCCAGTAGTATGACCGCTACCGGGTCCTATGGCTACACCTTC; J gene: TRBJ1-2; D gene: -; V gene: TRBV19; clone size: -
CDR3 protein: CASRQSQPYNEQFF; CDR3 DNA: TGTGCCAGCCGTCAGTCTCAGCCCTACAATGAGCAGTTCTTC; J gene: TRBJ2-1; D gene: -; V gene: TRBV2; clone size: -
CDR3 protein: CASSSTNTGELFF; CDR3 DNA: TGTGCCAGCAGCTCTACAAACACCGGGGAGCTGTTTTTT; J gene: TRBJ2-2; D gene: -; V gene: TRBV11-2; clone size: many
CDR3 protein: CASSQDPAGRGYTF; CDR3 DNA: TGTGCCAGCAGCCAAGATCCTGCAGGGCGAGGCTACACCTTC; J gene: TRBJ1-2; D gene: -; V gene: TRBV3-1; clone size: many
CDR3 protein: CASSLATDIYEQYF; CDR3 DNA: TGCGCCAGCAGCTTGGCCACAGATATCTACGAGCAGTACTTC; J gene: TRBJ2-7; D gene: -; V gene: TRBV5-1; clone size: -
CDR3 protein: CASFPAEYDEQFF; CDR3 DNA: TGCGCCAGCTTCCCGGCGGAATACGATGAGCAGTTCTTC; J gene: TRBJ2-1; D gene: -; V gene: TRBV10-2; clone size: -
CDR3 protein: CASSQDFQGAQVPEAFF; CDR3 DNA: TGCGCCAGCAGCCAAGATTTTCAGGGGGCGCAGGTCCCCGAAGCTTTCTTT; J gene: TRBJ1-1; D gene: TRBD1; V gene: TRBV4-1; clone size: -
CDR3 protein: CASTDRGSSSEQYF; CDR3 DNA: TGTGCCAGCACTGACAGGGGGTCCTCCTCCGAGCAGTACTTC; J gene: TRBJ2-7; D gene: TRBD1; V gene: TRBV12-3/TRBV12-4; clone size: many
CDR3 protein: CASSPDQSSNTQYF; CDR3 DNA: TGTGCCAGCTCACCGGACCAGAGTTCGAATACGCAGTATTTT; J gene: TRBJ2-3; D gene: -; V gene: TRBV18; clone size: -
CDR3 protein: CASRSSGRRSYEQYF; CDR3 DNA: TGTGCCAGCAGAAGTAGCGGGAGGAGGTCCTACGAGCAGTACTTC; J gene: TRBJ2-7; D gene: TRBD2; V gene: TRBV28; clone size: -